This TCR delta chain was identified during a study of γδ T cells in repeated Plasmodium falciparum infection. This CDR3 spans 18 amino acids. Germline CDR1 and CDR2: TSWWSYY and QGS. V was trimmed by 1 base and J by 2 bases, leaving 20 bases between them. Gammadelta T cells were flow-sorted from PBMC into Vgamma9/Vdelta2+ and Vdelta2-negative populations for bulk analysis. TCRdb reanalysed the multiplex PCR reads with CATT. The data contain 90,000 or so delta-chain clones, less than 1% of them singletons. This clone was found a few times. TCRdb's protein, taken from a much larger clone, differs from this DNA's translation at residue 6, likely owing to a read error; the protein displayed comes from the DNA.

The clonotype originates from a pool of human donors (malaria-infected and uninfected, not separated). Sequences were obtained from gamma-delta T cells from blood. The chain has TRDV1 and TRDJ1; TRDD3 is a possible D gene (7 bases). The CDR3 region is CALGEPILRLGGTDKLIF. The CDR3 DNA reads as TGTGCTCTTGGGGAACCAATCCTACGTCTGGGGGGGACCGATAAACTCATCTTT.